This paragraph reports one T cell receptor (beta chain). The antigen is undetermined. The record originates from a study of CD8+ T cells in alopecia areata. Background on the study: Treated patients were given oral tofacitinib, which was dosed at 5 to 10 mg twice daily. Tofacitinib ran for 6 to 18 months before 6 months off drug.

Peripheral blood and lesional scalp punch biopsies were taken from alopecia areata patients. V was pared by 2 bases and J by 5 bases, with 6 bases between. Germline CDR1 reads SNHLY; CDR2 reads FYNNEI. This CDR3 has 12 residues. Whole-study findings and limits: Higher clonality and more expanded CD8+ clones appeared in lesional than normal scalp.

Extracted RNA was reverse transcribed into cDNA, the sequencing template. TCRdb keeps only in-frame clones here, not all; method: immunoSEQ multiplex PCR. The sample shows approximately 150,000 clones, around 87% of them seen only once. This receptor was obtained from a human donor with alopecia areata. The sample was CD8+ T cells sorted from blood, taken at week 0. The rearrangement links TRBV2 to TRBJ2-5; D is undetermined. The CDR3 DNA reads as TGTGCCAGCAGTGAAATAATGGAGACCCAGTACTTC. Protein sequence: CASSEIMETQYF. Variable domain in full (rest from reference TRBV2 and TRBJ2-5): EPEVTQTPSHQVTQMGQEVILRCVPISNHLYFYWYRQILGQKVEFLVSFYNNEISEKSEIFDDQFSVERPDGSNFTLKIRSTKLEDSAMYFCASSEIMETQYFGPGTRLLVL.